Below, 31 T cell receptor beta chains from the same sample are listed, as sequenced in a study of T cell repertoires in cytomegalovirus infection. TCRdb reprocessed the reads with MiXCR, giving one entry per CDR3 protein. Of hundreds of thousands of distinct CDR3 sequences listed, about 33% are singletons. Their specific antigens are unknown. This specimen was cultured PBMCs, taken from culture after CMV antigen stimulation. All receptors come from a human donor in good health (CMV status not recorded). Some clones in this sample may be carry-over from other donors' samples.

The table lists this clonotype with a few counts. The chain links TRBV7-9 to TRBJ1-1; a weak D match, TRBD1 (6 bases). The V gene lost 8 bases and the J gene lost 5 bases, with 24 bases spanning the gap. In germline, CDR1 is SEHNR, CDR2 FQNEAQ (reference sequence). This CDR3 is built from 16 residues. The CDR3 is CASVSTLGATGTEAFF. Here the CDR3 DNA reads TGTGCCAGCGTATCCACATTAGGGGCTACAGGGACTGAAGCTTTCTTT.

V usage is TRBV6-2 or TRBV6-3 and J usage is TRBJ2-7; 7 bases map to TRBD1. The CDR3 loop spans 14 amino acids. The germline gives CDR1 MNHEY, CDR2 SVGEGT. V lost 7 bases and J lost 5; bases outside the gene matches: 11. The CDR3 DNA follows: TGTGCCAGCACCCCCGTTGGCAGGGGGAACGAGCAGTACTTC. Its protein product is CASTPVGRGNEQYF.

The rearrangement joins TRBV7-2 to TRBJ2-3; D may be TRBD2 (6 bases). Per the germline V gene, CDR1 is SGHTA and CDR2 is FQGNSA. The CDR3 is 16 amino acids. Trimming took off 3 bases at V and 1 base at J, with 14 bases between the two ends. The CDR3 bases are TGTGCCAGCAGCTTCACCCAGGAGGGACGCACAGATACGCAGTATTTT. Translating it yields CASSFTQEGRTDTQYF.

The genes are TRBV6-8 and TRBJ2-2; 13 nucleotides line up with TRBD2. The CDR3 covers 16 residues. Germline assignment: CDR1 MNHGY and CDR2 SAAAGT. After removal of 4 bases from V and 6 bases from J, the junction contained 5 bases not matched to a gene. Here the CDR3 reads CASSLRLAGGPGELFF. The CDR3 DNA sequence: TGTGCCAGCAGTTTACGACTAGCGGGAGGACCCGGGGAGCTGTTTTTT.

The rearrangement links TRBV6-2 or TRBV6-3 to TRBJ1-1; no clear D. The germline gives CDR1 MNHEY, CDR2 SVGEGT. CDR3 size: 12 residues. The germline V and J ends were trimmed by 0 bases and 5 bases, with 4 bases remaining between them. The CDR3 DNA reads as TGTGCCAGCAGTTACTCTTGGACTGAAGCTTTCTTT. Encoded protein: CASSYSWTEAFF.

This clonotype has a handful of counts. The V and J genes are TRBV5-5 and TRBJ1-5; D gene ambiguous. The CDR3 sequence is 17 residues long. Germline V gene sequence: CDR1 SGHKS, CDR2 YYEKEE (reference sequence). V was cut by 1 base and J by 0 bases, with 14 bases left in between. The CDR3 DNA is TGTGCCAGCAGCTTGTTGGCCGAAGATTATAGCAATCAGCCCCAGCATTTT. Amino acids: CASSLLAEDYSNQPQHF.

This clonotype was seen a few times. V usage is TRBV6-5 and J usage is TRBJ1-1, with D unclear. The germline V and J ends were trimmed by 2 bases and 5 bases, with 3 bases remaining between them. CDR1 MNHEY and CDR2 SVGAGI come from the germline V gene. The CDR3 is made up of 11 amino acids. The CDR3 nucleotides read TGTGCCAGCAGTTACATGACTGAAGCTTTCTTT. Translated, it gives CASSYMTEAFF.

Written as DNA, the CDR3 is TGTGCCAGCAGCCAAGGGGGGCATGAGCAGTTCTTC. Translated, it gives CASSQGGHEQFF. V gene TRBV14 combines with J gene TRBJ2-1; D is possibly TRBD1 (6 bases). Germline V gives CDR1 SGHDN, CDR2 FVKESK. V lost 1 base to trimming and J lost 8 bases, with 6 bases between them. This CDR3 is 12 amino acids long.

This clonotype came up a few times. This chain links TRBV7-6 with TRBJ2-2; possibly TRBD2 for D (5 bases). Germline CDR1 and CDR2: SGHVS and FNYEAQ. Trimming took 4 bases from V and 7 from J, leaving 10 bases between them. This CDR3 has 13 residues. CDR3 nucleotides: TGTGCCAGCAGCTCGGGGAGAGACGGGGAGCTGTTTTTT. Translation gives CASSSGRDGELFF.

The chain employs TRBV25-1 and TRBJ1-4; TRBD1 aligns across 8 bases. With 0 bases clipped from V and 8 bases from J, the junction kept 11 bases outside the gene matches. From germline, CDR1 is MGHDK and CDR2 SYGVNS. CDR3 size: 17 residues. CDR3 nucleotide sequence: TGTGCCAGCAGTGAATATAGTCCCGGGACAGGCGTAGAAAAACTGTTTTTT. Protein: CASSEYSPGTGVEKLFF.

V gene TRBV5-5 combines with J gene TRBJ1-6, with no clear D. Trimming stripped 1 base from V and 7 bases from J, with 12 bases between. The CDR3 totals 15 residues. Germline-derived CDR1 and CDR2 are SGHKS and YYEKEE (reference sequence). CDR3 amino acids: CASSLSAGVNSPLHF. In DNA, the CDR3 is TGTGCCAGCAGCTTGTCCGCAGGAGTGAATTCACCCCTCCACTTT.

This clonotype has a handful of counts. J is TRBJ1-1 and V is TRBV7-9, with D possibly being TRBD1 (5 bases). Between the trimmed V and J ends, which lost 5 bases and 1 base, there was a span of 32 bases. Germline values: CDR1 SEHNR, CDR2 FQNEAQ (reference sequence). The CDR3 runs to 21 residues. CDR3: CASSPEGPRQLLTSKNTEAFF. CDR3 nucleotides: TGTGCCAGCAGCCCGGAGGGACCAAGACAGCTTCTAACGAGTAAGAACACTGAAGCTTTCTTT.

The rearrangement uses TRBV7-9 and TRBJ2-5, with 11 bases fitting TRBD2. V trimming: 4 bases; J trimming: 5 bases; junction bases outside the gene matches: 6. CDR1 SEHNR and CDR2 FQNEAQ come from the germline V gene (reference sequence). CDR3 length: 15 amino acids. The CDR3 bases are TGTGCCAGCAGCTCTCCTGCTAGCGGGAGGGAGACCCAGTACTTC. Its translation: CASSSPASGRETQYF.

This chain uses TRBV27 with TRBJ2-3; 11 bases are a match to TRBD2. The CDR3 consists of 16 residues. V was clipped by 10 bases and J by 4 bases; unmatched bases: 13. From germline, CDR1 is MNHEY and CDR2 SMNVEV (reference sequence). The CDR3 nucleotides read TGTGCCACCGGAACCCTAGCGGGAGGTTGGGCAGATACGCAGTATTTT. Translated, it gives CATGTLAGGWADTQYF.

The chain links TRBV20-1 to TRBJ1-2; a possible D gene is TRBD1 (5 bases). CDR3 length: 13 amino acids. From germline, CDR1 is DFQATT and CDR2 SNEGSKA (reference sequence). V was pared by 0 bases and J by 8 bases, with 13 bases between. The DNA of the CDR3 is TGCAGTGCTAGAGATCGAAGGGGCGGGGGCTACACCTTC. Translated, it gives CSARDRRGGGYTF.

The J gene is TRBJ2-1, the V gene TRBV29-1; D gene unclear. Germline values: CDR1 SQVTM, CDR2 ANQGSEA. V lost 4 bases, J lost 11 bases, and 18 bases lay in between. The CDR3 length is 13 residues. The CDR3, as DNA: TGCAGCGTTGGCCCTAACTTGGCGGTCCAGCAGTTCTTC. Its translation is CSVGPNLAVQQFF.

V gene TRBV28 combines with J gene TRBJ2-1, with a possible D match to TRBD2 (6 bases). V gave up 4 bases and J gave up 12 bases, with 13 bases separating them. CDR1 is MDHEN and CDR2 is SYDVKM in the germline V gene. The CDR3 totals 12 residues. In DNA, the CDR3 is TGTGCCAGCAGTTCCCGACTAGTAGGGCAGTTCTTC. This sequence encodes CASSSRLVGQFF.

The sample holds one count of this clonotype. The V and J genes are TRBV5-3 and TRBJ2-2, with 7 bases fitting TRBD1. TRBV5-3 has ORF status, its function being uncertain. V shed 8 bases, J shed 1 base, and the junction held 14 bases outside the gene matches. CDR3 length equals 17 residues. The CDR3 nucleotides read TGTGCCAGCAGCGCAAACAGGGGTCGAGAGAACACCGGGGAGCTGTTTTTT. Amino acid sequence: CASSANRGRENTGELFF.

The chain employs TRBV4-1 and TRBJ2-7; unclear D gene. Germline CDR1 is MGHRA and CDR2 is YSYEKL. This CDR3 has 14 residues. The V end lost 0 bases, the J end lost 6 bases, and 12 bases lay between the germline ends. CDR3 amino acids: CASSQDAYLGEQYF. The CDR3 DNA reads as TGCGCCAGCAGCCAAGACGCCTATTTGGGCGAGCAGTACTTC.

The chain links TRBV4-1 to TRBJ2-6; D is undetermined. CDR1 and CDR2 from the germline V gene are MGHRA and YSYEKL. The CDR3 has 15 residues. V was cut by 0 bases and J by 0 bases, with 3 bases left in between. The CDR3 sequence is CASSQDSSGANVLTF. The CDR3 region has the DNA TGCGCCAGCAGCCAAGACAGCTCTGGGGCCAACGTCCTGACTTTC.

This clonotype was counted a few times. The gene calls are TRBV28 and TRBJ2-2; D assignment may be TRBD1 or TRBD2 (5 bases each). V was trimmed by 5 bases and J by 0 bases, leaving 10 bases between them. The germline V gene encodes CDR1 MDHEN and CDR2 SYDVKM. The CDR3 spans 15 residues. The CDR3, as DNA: TGTGCCAGCAGTAGGGACCAAACGAACACCGGGGAGCTGTTTTTT. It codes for CASSRDQTNTGELFF.

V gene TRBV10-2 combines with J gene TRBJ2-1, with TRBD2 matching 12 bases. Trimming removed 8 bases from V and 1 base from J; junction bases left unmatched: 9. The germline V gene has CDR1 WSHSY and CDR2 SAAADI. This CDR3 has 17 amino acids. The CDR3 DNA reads TGCGCCAGCGGGGGACTAGCGGGCTTCCAATCCTACAATGAGCAGTTCTTC. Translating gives CASGGLAGFQSYNEQFF.

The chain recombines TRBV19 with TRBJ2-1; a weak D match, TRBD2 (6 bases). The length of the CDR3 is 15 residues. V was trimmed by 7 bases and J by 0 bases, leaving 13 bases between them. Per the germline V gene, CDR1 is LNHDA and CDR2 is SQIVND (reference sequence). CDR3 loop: CASMGTSSSYNEQFF. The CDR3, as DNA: TGTGCCAGTATGGGGACTTCGAGCTCCTACAATGAGCAGTTCTTC. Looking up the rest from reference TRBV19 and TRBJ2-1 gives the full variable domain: DGGITQSPKYLFRKEGQNVTLSCEQNLNHDAMYWYRQDPGQGLRLIYYSQIVNDFQKGDIAEGYSVSREKKESFPLTVTSAQKNPTAFYLCASMGTSSSYNEQFFGPGTRLTVL.

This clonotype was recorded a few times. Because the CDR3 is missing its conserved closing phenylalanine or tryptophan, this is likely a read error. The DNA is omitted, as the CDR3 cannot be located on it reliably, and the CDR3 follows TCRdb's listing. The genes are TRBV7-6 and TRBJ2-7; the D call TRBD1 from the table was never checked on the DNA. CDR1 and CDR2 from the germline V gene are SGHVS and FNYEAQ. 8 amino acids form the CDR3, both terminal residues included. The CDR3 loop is CASRDRAG.

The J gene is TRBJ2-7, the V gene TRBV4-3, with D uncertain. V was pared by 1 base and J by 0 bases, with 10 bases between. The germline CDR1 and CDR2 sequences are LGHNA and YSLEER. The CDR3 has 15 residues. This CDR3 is CASSQVFGNSYEQYF. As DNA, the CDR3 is TGCGCCAGCAGCCAAGTATTCGGCAACTCCTACGAGCAGTACTTC.

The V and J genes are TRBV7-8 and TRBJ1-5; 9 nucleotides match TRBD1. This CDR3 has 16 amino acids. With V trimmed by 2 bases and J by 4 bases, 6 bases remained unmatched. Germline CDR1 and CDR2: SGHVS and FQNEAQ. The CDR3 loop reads CASSLRGDRVNQPQHF. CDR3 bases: TGTGCCAGCAGCTTAAGGGGGGACAGGGTAAATCAGCCCCAGCATTTT. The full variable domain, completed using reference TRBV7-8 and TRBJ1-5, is GAGVSQSPRYKVAKRGQDVALRCDPISGHVSLFWYQQALGQGPEFLTYFQNEAQLDKSGLPSDRFFAERPEGSVSTLKIQRTQQEDSAVYLCASSLRGDRVNQPQHFGDGTRLSIL.

CDR3 nucleotides: TGTGCCAGCAGCTTAGCGATAGCGGGAGGTATCACCGGGGAGCTGTTTTTT. This codes for CASSLAIAGGITGELFF. The chain uses TRBV7-2 and TRBJ2-2, with 10 positions matching TRBD2. This CDR3 is built from 17 residues. V shed 0 bases, J shed 4 bases, and the junction held 5 bases outside the gene matches. Germline CDR1 is SGHTA and CDR2 is FQGNSA.

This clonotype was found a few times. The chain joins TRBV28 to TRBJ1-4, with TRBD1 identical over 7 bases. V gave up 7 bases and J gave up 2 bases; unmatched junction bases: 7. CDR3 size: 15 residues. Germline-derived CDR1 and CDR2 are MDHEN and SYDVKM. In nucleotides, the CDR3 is TGTGCCAGCAAGATGGGAGGGGGCACTAATGAAAAACTGTTTTTT. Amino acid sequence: CASKMGGGTNEKLFF.

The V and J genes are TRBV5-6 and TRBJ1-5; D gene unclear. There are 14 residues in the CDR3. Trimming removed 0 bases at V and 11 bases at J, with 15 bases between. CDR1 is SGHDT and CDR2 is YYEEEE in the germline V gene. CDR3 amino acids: CASSLGHWTDSQHF. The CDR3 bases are TGTGCCAGCAGCTTGGGCCATTGGACGGATTCCCAGCATTTT.

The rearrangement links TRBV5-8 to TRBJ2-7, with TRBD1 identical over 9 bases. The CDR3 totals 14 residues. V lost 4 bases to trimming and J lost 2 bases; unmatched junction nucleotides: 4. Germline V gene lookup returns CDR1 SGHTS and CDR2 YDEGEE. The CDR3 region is CASSRTGATYEQYF. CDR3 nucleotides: TGTGCCAGCAGCCGGACAGGGGCGACCTACGAGCAGTACTTC.

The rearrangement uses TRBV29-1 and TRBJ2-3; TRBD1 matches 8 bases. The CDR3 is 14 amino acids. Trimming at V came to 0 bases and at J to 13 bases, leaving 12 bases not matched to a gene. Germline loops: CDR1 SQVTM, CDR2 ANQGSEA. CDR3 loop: CSVEDPGGQVRKYF. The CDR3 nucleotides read TGCAGCGTTGAAGACCCCGGGGGACAGGTCCGCAAGTATTTT.